One and the same sample provided the 22 T cell receptor beta chains below, sequenced in a study of neurological immune-mediated disorders (dated by TCRdb to the late 2010s). The library was generated by 5' RACE. The instrument was an Illumina HiSeq 2500. Starting from the raw public reads, TCRdb applied fastp trimming at Q25, assembled clones with MiXCR and retained in-frame beta chains. Rows are combined by CDR3 protein, so each entry shows the most common genes and DNA. The sample table lists 77,000 or so distinct CDR3 sequences, approximately 9.4% of them with a count of one. The top ten clonotypes cover 1.5% to 2% of the sample. Sample: PBMCs. Receptors were obtained from a man aged 50 or older in good health.

This clonotype was seen repeatedly, ten times or more. The J gene is TRBJ1-2, the V gene TRBV10-3; D possibly corresponds to TRBD1 (5 bases). Trimming removed 7 bases from V and 5 bases from J, with 17 bases in between. The CDR3 is made up of 14 amino acids. Germline assignment: CDR1 ENHRY and CDR2 SYGVKD. In DNA, the CDR3 is TGTGCCATCACCGACGAACCAGGGACTTATGGCTACACCTTC. Its translation is CAITDEPGTYGYTF.

In this sample, this clonotype turned up many times. The rearrangement links TRBV27 to TRBJ2-3; D not resolved. Germline V gives CDR1 MNHEY, CDR2 SMNVEV (reference sequence). V was cut by 4 bases and J by 0 bases, with 11 bases left in between. The CDR3 is 15 residues long. CDR3: CASSSWDPSTDTQYF. The CDR3 coding sequence is TGTGCCAGCAGTTCCTGGGATCCTAGCACAGATACGCAGTATTTT.

CDR3 in amino acids: CASSATLAGVTEAFF. Here the CDR3 DNA reads TGTGCCAGCAGCGCTACCCTGGCGGGGGTCACTGAAGCTTTCTTT. The chain carries TRBV2 and TRBJ1-1; a weak D match, TRBD1 (5 bases). The CDR3 contains 15 residues. Germline CDR1 reads SNHLY; CDR2 reads FYNNEI. Trimming took off 6 bases at V and 4 bases at J, with 18 bases between the two ends.

This clonotype was picked up many times. The V and J genes are TRBV5-5 and TRBJ2-5; possible D gene TRBD2, 5 bases. This CDR3 comprises 14 residues. Germline assignment: CDR1 SGHKS and CDR2 YYEKEE (reference sequence). The ends were cut back, 4 bases at V and 5 bases at J, with 15 bases in the middle. The CDR3 DNA follows: TGTGCCAGCAGCAGGGCGGATGGGAGCGAGACCCAGTACTTC. Protein sequence: CASSRADGSETQYF.

Ten or more counts support this clonotype. J is TRBJ2-3 and V is TRBV5-5, with D possibly being TRBD1 (5 bases). In germline, CDR1 is SGHKS, CDR2 YYEKEE (reference sequence). V lost 1 base and J 8 bases, leaving 14 bases between the germline ends. The CDR3 is made up of 14 amino acids. CDR3 sequence reads: CASSLPGGQGTQYF. As DNA, the CDR3 is TGTGCCAGCAGCTTGCCAGGTGGCCAGGGTACGCAGTATTTT.

This clonotype was counted at least ten times. The CDR3 loop reads CATSRDVGPQETQYF. CDR3 nucleotide sequence: TGTGCCACCAGCAGAGATGTAGGGCCCCAAGAGACCCAGTACTTC. This chain links TRBV15 with TRBJ2-5; D ambiguous. CDR1 is LNHNV, CDR2 YYDKDF, per germline (reference sequence). The CDR3 is 15 residues long. The ends were cut back, 0 bases at V and 1 base at J, with 9 bases in the middle.

This clonotype was seen repeatedly, ten times or more. V usage is TRBV7-9 and J usage is TRBJ2-7, with D tentatively TRBD2 (5 bases). This CDR3 spans 15 amino acids. The ends were cut back, 1 base at V and 7 bases at J, with 17 bases in the middle. Per germline, CDR1 SEHNR and CDR2 FQNEAQ (reference sequence). The CDR3 reads CASSLGAGGSREQYF. The CDR3 DNA reads TGTGCCAGCAGCTTAGGCGCGGGCGGGTCTCGGGAGCAGTACTTC. Combining the CDR3 with reference TRBV7-9 and TRBJ2-7 gives the whole variable domain DTGVSQNPRHKITKRGQNVTFRCDPISEHNRLYWYRQTLGQGPEFLTYFQNEAQLEKSRLLSDRFSAERPKGSFSTLEIQRTEQGDSAMYLCASSLGAGGSREQYFGPGTRLTVT.

This clonotype was counted ten times or more. This rearrangement joins TRBV7-9 to TRBJ2-1; 11 bases line up with TRBD2. V shed 5 bases and J 9 bases; nucleotides not matched to a gene: 9. The CDR3 contains 15 residues. From germline, CDR1 is SEHNR and CDR2 FQNEAQ (reference sequence). CDR3 coding DNA: TGTGCCAGCAGCCGTTTCGGACTAGCGGGCCGTGAGCAGTTCTTC. Translation: CASSRFGLAGREQFF.

This clonotype was detected many times. The genes are TRBV9 and TRBJ2-1, with 10 nucleotides matching TRBD2. Trimming removed 2 bases from V and 8 bases from J; junction bases left unmatched: 4. The CDR3 consists of 14 residues. The germline CDR1 and CDR2 sequences are SGDLS and YYNGEE. The CDR3 nucleotides read TGTGCCAGCAGCGTTCTAGCGGGAGCCGATGAGCAGTTCTTC. Protein sequence: CASSVLAGADEQFF.

This clonotype was counted ten times or more. The chain carries TRBV5-1 and TRBJ2-5; TRBD1 aligns across 8 bases. Losses at the gene ends were 9 bases for V and 5 bases for J; bases not matched to a gene: 12. The CDR3 covers 14 residues. Looked up from germline, CDR1 is SGHRS and CDR2 is YFSETQ. The CDR3: CAKTGAFQMETQYF. CDR3 nucleotides: TGCGCCAAGACAGGGGCCTTCCAGATGGAGACCCAGTACTTC.

This clonotype was found many times. V is TRBV5-1 and J is TRBJ2-3, with D uncertain. The CDR3 length is 16 residues. Per the germline V gene, CDR1 is SGHRS and CDR2 is YFSETQ. Trimming left V 4 bases short and J 2 bases short, with 17 bases between. In DNA form, the CDR3 reads TGCGCCAGCAGCGCTGGGGTTCGCGGATACACAGATACGCAGTATTTT. Translated, it gives CASSAGVRGYTDTQYF.

The V call is TRBV28, the J call TRBJ1-2; D is undetermined. CDR1 is MDHEN and CDR2 is SYDVKM in the germline V gene. The V end was cut by 8 bases, the J end by 1 base, with 11 bases between. The CDR3 totals 13 residues. The CDR3 region is CASPALLNYGYTF. Here the CDR3 DNA reads TGTGCCAGCCCGGCTCTACTTAACTATGGCTACACCTTC.

This clonotype was observed many times. This rearrangement joins TRBV7-2 to TRBJ2-4, with 9 bases aligning to TRBD1. The germline gives CDR1 SGHTA, CDR2 FQGNSA. V was pared by 1 base and J by 6 bases, with 4 bases of the junction left unmatched. This CDR3 contains 15 residues. In nucleotides, the CDR3 is TGTGCCAGCAGCTTAGAACAGGGGGCGCGAAACATTCAGTACTTC. It encodes CASSLEQGARNIQYF.

This clonotype was observed many times. V is TRBV7-6 and J is TRBJ2-1; 9 bases are a match to TRBD2. CDR1 is SGHVS and CDR2 is FNYEAQ in the germline V gene. V lost 4 bases and J lost 0; bases outside the gene matches: 1. The CDR3 is made up of 15 amino acids. The CDR3 bases are TGTGCCAGCAGCTCGGGACTAGCCTCCTACAATGAGCAGTTCTTC. As protein: CASSSGLASYNEQFF.

This clonotype was recorded many times. The J gene is TRBJ2-7, the V gene TRBV29-1; 14 bases line up with TRBD2. The length of the CDR3 is 13 residues. Trimming at V came to 6 bases and at J to 4 bases, leaving 2 bases not matched to a gene. Germline CDR1 SQVTM, CDR2 ANQGSEA. CDR3 loop: CSVGTSGSYEQYF. The DNA of the CDR3 is TGCAGCGTAGGGACTAGCGGGAGTTACGAGCAGTACTTC.

Comment on this clonotype: This may stem from a read error, because a much larger clone lies one nucleotide away. CDR3: CAISSSTASTDTQYF. CDR3 DNA: TGTGCCATCAGCAGCTCGACAGCTAGCACAGATACGCAGTATTTT. The genes are TRBV5-8 and TRBJ2-3, with D maybe TRBD1 (5 bases). Germline V gene data show CDR1 as SGHTS and CDR2 as YDEGEE. There are 15 residues in the CDR3.

This clonotype was seen ten or more times. This chain connects TRBV30 to TRBJ1-2; maybe TRBD1 (6 bases). In germline, CDR1 is GTSNPN, CDR2 SVGIG (reference sequence). This CDR3 region has 14 residues. V was trimmed by 2 bases and J by 4 bases, leaving 14 bases between them. The CDR3 loop is CAWSRGQVLYGYTF. The CDR3 DNA follows: TGTGCCTGGAGTCGGGGGCAGGTCCTCTATGGCTACACCTTC.

This clonotype was seen repeatedly, ten times or more. V usage is TRBV27 and J usage is TRBJ1-6; weak D call: TRBD1 (5 bases). Germline V lookup: CDR1 MNHEY, CDR2 SMNVEV (reference sequence). The ends were cut back, 3 bases at V and 7 bases at J, with 13 bases in the middle. This CDR3 has 15 residues. DNA of the CDR3: TGTGCCAGCAGTTTCGACGGGGCGATGAATTCACCCCTCCACTTT. This gives the protein CASSFDGAMNSPLHF.

There are many counts of this clonotype. The chain employs TRBV20-1 and TRBJ2-7; 9 nucleotides agree with TRBD1. The J segment lost 2 bases and the V segment lost 4 bases, leaving 3 bases of the junction unmatched. The CDR3 has 13 residues. Germline V gene lookup returns CDR1 DFQATT and CDR2 SNEGSKA (reference sequence). DNA of the CDR3: TGCAGTGCTACGACAGGGGGAGCCTACGAGCAGTACTTC. Protein: CSATTGGAYEQYF.

This clonotype has ten or more counts. This sequence joins TRBV7-9 and TRBJ2-5; the match to TRBD2 covers 10 bases. After removal of 5 bases from V and 4 bases from J, the junction contained 4 bases not matched to a gene. Germline V lookup: CDR1 SEHNR, CDR2 FQNEAQ (reference sequence). This CDR3 is built from 14 residues. CDR3 nucleotide sequence: TGTGCCAGCAGCCCGACTAGCGGGCGAGAGACCCAGTACTTC. Translating it yields CASSPTSGRETQYF.

This clonotype was picked up many times. This chain links TRBV5-1 with TRBJ2-1, with TRBD2 matching 13 bases. Trimming removed 2 bases from V and 6 bases from J; junction bases left unmatched: 5. The CDR3 is 16 amino acids. From germline, CDR1 is SGHRS and CDR2 YFSETQ. This chain's CDR3 is CASSFRTSGRTNEQFF. The CDR3 DNA follows: TGCGCCAGCAGCTTCCGGACTAGCGGGAGAACCAATGAGCAGTTCTTC. Full variable domain (remainder filled in from reference TRBV5-1 and TRBJ2-1): KAGVTQTPRYLIKTRGQQVTLSCSPISGHRSVSWYQQTPGQGLQFLFEYFSETQRNKGNFPGRFSGRQFSNSRSEMNVSTLELGDSALYLCASSFRTSGRTNEQFFGPGTRLTVL.

Many counts were recorded for this clonotype. This chain connects TRBV12-3 or TRBV12-4 to TRBJ1-1; weak D call: TRBD1 (6 bases). CDR3 length: 12 amino acids. The V end lost 5 bases, the J end lost 5 bases, and 9 bases lay between the germline ends. The CDR3 spells CASSRTATEAFF. The DNA for the CDR3 is TGTGCCAGCAGTCGGACAGCTACTGAAGCTTTCTTT.